This T cell receptor (beta chain) was retrieved from a study of blood T cell repertoires in COVID-19. Overall study context: Sites across the United States, Italy and Spain contributed samples from acute and convalescent COVID-19. T cells, B-cell-depleted T cells, or PBMCs supplied cDNA or gDNA.

CDR1 is SNHLY and CDR2 is FYNNEI in the germline V gene. Trimming shortened V by 6 bases and J by 5 bases, and 7 bases separated the two germline ends. This CDR3 has 12 residues. In the source study's methods: Reference gene primer amplification yielded estimated nucleated cell counts. The assay was immunoSEQ multiplex PCR, and TCRdb's table has in-frame clones only and misses some. V and J calls and clone size are those listed in that table; D and trimming were worked out from the DNA. The sample has about 520,000 clones; 70% to 90% are singletons. The sample was peripheral blood. The chain couples TRBV2 to TRBJ2-2, with D possibly matching TRBD1 (5 bases). The TCR sequence derives from a human donor in a cohort sampled during active COVID-19. DNA of the CDR3: TGTGCCAGCAGCTGGACAACCGGGGAGCTGTTTTTT. This sequence encodes CASSWTTGELFF.